One and the same sample provided the 3 T cell receptor beta chains below, sequenced in a study of blood T cell repertoires in COVID-19. Assay used: immunoSEQ multiplex PCR; TCRdb lists only in-frame clones, some missing. The data hold 300,000 or so clones, with roughly 86% observed a single time. Material: PBMCs or T cells enriched from blood (not recorded which). These receptors all stem from a woman aged 45-65 years who had been exposed to COVID-19.

This clone turned up a few times. The chain combines TRBV3-1 (or the pseudogene TRBV3-2) with TRBJ1-5, with TRBD1 identical over 7 bases. V was clipped by 2 bases and J by 6 bases; unmatched bases: 4. In germline, CDR1 is LGHDT, CDR2 YNNKEL (reference sequence). The CDR3 extends over 14 amino acids. The CDR3 bases are TGTGCCAGCAGCCAACAGGGGGACGGTCAGCCCCAGCATTTT. The encoded protein is CASSQQGDGQPQHF.

The chain joins TRBV19 to TRBJ2-5; 8 nucleotides match TRBD2. With V trimmed by 5 bases and J by 5 bases, 10 bases remained unmatched. The CDR3 loop spans 15 amino acids. Germline V CDR1 and CDR2: LNHDA, SQIVND (reference sequence). The DNA for the CDR3 is TGTGCCAGTAGTGGTGGTAGCGGGGTCTCCGAGACCCAGTACTTC. It encodes CASSGGSGVSETQYF. The full variable domain, rest sourced from reference TRBV19 and TRBJ2-5, is DGGITQSPKYLFRKEGQNVTLSCEQNLNHDAMYWYRQDPGQGLRLIYYSQIVNDFQKGDIAEGYSVSREKKESFPLTVTSAQKNPTAFYLCASSGGSGVSETQYFGPGTRLLVL.

The chain couples TRBV5-1 to TRBJ2-7, with D possibly being TRBD2 (6 bases). Trimming stripped 7 bases from V and 2 bases from J, with 13 bases between. Germline V lookup: CDR1 SGHRS, CDR2 YFSETQ. The CDR3 has 13 residues. Here the CDR3 reads CASGDGSPYEQYF. In DNA form, the CDR3 reads TGCGCCAGCGGAGACGGGAGTCCCTACGAGCAGTACTTC.